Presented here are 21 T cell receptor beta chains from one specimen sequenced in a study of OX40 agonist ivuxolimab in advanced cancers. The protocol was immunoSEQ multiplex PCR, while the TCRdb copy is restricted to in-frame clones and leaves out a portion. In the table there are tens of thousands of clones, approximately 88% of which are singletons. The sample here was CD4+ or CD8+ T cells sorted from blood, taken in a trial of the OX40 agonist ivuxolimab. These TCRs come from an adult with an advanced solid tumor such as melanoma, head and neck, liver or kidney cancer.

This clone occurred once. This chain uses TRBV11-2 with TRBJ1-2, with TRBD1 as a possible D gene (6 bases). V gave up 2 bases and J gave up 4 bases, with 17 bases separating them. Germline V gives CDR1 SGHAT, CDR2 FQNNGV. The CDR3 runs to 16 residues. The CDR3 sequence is CASSLRLGPGAYGYTF. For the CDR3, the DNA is TGTGCCAGCAGCTTAAGGCTGGGGCCAGGGGCCTATGGCTACACCTTC.

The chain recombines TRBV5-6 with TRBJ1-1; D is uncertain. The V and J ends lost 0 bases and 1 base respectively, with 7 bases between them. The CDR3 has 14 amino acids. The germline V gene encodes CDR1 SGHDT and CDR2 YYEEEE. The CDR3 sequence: CASSLDVWNTEAFF. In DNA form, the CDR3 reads TGTGCCAGCAGCTTGGACGTTTGGAACACTGAAGCTTTCTTT.

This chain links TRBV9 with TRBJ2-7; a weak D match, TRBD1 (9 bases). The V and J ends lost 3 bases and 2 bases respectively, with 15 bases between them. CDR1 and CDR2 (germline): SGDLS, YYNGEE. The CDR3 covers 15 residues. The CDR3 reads CASSAGGDRAYEQYF. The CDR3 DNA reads TGTGCCAGCAGCGCCGGGGGGGACAGGGCCTACGAGCAGTACTTC.

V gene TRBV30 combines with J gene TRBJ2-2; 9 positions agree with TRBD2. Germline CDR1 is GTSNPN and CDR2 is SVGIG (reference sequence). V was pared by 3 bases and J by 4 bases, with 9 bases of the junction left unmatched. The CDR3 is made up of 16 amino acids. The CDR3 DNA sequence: TGTGCCTGGAGGGCCCGGGGTAGCGGGAGCACCGGGGAGCTGTTTTTT. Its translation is CAWRARGSGSTGELFF.

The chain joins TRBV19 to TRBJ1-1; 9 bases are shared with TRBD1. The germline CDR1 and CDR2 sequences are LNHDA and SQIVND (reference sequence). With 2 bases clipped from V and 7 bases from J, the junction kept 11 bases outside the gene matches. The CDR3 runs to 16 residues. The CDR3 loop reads CASSIPGQGWLGEAFF. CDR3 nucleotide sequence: TGTGCCAGTAGTATACCGGGACAGGGATGGCTCGGTGAAGCTTTCTTT. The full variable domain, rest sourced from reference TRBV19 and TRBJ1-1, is DGGITQSPKYLFRKEGQNVTLSCEQNLNHDAMYWYRQDPGQGLRLIYYSQIVNDFQKGDIAEGYSVSREKKESFPLTVTSAQKNPTAFYLCASSIPGQGWLGEAFFGQGTRLTVV.

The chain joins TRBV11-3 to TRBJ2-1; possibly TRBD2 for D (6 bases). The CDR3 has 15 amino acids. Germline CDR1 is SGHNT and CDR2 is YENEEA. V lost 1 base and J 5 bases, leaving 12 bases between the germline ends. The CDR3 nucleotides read TGTGCCAGCAGCTTAGGGGCGGGCGGGGACAATGAGCAGTTCTTC. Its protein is CASSLGAGGDNEQFF.

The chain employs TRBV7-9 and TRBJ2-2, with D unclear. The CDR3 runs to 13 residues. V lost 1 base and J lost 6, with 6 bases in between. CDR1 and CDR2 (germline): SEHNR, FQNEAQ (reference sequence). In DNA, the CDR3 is TGTGCCAGCAGCTTAGGTGGATCCGGGGAGCTGTTTTTT. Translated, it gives CASSLGGSGELFF.

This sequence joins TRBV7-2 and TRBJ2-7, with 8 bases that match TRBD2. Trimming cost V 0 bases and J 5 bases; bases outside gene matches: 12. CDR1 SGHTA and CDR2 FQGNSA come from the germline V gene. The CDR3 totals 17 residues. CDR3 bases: TGTGCCAGCAGCTTAGCGAGTGGTCGGGAGGGCGTCAACGAGCAGTACTTC. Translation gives CASSLASGREGVNEQYF.

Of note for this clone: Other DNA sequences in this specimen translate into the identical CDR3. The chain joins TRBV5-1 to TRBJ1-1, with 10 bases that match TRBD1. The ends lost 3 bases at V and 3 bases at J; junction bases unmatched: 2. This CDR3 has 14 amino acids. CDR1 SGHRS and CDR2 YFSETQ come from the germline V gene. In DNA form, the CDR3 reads TGCGCCAGCAGCTCGGACAGGGGGGACACTGAAGCTTTCTTT. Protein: CASSSDRGDTEAFF. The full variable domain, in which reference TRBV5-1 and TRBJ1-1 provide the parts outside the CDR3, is KAGVTQTPRYLIKTRGQQVTLSCSPISGHRSVSWYQQTPGQGLQFLFEYFSETQRNKGNFPGRFSGRQFSNSRSEMNVSTLELGDSALYLCASSSDRGDTEAFFGQGTRLTVV.

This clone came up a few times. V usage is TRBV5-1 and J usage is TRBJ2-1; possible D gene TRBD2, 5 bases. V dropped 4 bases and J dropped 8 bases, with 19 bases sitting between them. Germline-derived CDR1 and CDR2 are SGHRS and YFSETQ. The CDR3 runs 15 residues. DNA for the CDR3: TGCGCCAGCAGCACGCGCGTCCCGGGATCAGATGAGCAGTTCTTC. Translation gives CASSTRVPGSDEQFF.

The CDR3 region has the DNA TGTGCCAGCAGCCCAGCGGACCTCTTAGCGGGGGGCCGGGTTGAGCAGTTCTTC. Its protein product is CASSPADLLAGGRVEQFF. The chain employs TRBV7-9 and TRBJ2-1; 10 bases are shared with TRBD2. Germline-derived CDR1 and CDR2 are SEHNR and FQNEAQ (reference sequence). This CDR3 contains 18 residues. Losses at the gene ends were 5 bases for V and 9 bases for J; bases not matched to a gene: 19.

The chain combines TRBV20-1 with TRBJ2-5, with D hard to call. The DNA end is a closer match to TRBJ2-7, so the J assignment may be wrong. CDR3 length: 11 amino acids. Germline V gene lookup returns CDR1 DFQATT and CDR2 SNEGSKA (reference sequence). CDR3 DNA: TGCAGTGCTAGTTACAACTACGAGCAGTACTTC. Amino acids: CSASYNYEQYF.

The CDR3, as DNA: TGTGCCAGCAGCCCGGGACTAGCGGGAGGGAAAGAGACCCAGTACTTC. Its protein product is CASSPGLAGGKETQYF. The chain uses TRBV5-4 and TRBJ2-5; 16 bases are shared with TRBD2. Per germline, CDR1 SGHNT and CDR2 YYREEE (reference sequence). The J segment lost 3 bases and the V segment lost 4 bases, leaving 3 bases of the junction unmatched. The CDR3 is made up of 16 amino acids.

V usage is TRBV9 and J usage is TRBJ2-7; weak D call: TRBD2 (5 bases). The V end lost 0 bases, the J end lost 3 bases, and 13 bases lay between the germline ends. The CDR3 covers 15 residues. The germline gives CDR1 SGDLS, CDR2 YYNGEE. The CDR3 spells CASSVATGNFYEQYF. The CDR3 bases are TGTGCCAGCAGCGTAGCTACGGGAAACTTCTACGAGCAGTACTTC.

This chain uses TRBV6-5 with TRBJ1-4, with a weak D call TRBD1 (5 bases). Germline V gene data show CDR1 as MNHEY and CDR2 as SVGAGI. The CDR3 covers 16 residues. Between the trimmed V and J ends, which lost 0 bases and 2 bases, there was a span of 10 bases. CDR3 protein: CASSYSAGGTNEKLFF. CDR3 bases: TGTGCCAGCAGTTACTCAGCGGGGGGGACTAATGAAAAACTGTTTTTT.

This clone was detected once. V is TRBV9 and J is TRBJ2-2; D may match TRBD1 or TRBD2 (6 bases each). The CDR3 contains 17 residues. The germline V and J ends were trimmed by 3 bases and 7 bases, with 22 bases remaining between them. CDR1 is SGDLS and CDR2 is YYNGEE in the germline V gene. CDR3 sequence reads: CASSAQNPGAGGGELFF. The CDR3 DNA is TGTGCCAGCAGCGCACAAAACCCGGGGGCGGGTGGCGGGGAGCTGTTTTTT.

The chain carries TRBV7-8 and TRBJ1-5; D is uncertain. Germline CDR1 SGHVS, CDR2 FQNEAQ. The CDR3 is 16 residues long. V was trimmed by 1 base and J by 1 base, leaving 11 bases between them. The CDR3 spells CASSLEAGISNQPQHF. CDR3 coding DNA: TGTGCCAGCAGCTTAGAGGCAGGTATAAGCAATCAGCCCCAGCATTTT. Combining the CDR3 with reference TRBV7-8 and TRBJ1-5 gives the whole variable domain GAGVSQSPRYKVAKRGQDVALRCDPISGHVSLFWYQQALGQGPEFLTYFQNEAQLDKSGLPSDRFFAERPEGSVSTLKIQRTQQEDSAVYLCASSLEAGISNQPQHFGDGTRLSIL.

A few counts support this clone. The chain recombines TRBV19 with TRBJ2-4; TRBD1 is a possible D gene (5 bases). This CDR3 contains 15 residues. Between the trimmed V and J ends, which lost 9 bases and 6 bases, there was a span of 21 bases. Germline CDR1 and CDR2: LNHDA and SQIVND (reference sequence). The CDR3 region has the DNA TGTGCCAGCCAACCCAGGGCCCTGGTGGGAAACATTCAGTACTTC. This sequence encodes CASQPRALVGNIQYF. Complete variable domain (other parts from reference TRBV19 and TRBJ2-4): DGGITQSPKYLFRKEGQNVTLSCEQNLNHDAMYWYRQDPGQGLRLIYYSQIVNDFQKGDIAEGYSVSREKKESFPLTVTSAQKNPTAFYLCASQPRALVGNIQYFGAGTRLSVL.

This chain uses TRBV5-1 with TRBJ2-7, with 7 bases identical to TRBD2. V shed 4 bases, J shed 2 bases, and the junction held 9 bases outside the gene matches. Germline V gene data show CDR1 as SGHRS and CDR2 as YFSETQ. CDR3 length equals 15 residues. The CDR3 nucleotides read TGCGCCAGCAGCCCCGGGGGGAGCCCCACCTACGAGCAGTACTTC. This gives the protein CASSPGGSPTYEQYF.

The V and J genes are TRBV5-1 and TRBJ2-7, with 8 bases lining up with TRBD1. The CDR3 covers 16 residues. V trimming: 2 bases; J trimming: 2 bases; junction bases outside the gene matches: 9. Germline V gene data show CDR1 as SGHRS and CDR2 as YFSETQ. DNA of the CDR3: TGCGCCAGCAGCTTCGGCAGGGGGCCACATGCCTACGAGCAGTACTTC. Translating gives CASSFGRGPHAYEQYF.

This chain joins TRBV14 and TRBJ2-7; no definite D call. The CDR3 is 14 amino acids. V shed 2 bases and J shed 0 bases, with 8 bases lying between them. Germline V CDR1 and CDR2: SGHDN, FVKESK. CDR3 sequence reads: CASSQFLSSYEQYF. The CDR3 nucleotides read TGTGCCAGCAGCCAATTCCTGAGCTCCTACGAGCAGTACTTC.